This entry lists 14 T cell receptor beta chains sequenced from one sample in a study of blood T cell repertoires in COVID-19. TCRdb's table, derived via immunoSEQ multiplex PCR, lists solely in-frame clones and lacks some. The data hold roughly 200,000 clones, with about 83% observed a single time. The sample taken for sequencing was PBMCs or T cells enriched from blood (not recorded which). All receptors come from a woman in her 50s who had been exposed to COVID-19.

CDR3 nucleotide sequence: TGTGCCACCAGCAGAGATGGCCTCCGGGTCAAAAACATTCAGTACTTC. Translation gives CATSRDGLRVKNIQYF. The chain combines TRBV15 with TRBJ2-4, with D unresolved. V lost 0 bases, J lost 3 bases, and 12 bases lay in between. The germline V gene encodes CDR1 LNHNV and CDR2 YYDKDF (reference sequence). CDR3 length equals 16 residues.

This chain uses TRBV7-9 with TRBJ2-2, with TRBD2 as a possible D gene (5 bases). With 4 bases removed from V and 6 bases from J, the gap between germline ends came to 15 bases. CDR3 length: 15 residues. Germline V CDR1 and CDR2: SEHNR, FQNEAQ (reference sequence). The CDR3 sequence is CASSWYAAGAGELFF. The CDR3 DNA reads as TGTGCCAGCAGCTGGTACGCCGCGGGCGCCGGGGAGCTGTTTTTT.

The CDR3 spells CASSPGRDWNYGYTF. Written as DNA, the CDR3 is TGTGCCAGCTCACCGGGGCGGGACTGGAACTATGGCTACACCTTC. The rearrangement joins TRBV18 to TRBJ1-2; D perhaps matches TRBD1 (5 bases). V was shortened by 3 bases and J by 2 bases, with 13 bases between the two germline ends. CDR1 is KGHSH, CDR2 LQKENI, per germline. The CDR3 spans 15 residues.

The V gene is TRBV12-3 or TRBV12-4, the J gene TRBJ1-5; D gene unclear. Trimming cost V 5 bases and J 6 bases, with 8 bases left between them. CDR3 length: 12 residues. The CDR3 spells CASSRRGQPQHF. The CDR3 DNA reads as TGTGCCAGCAGTCGGAGAGGTCAGCCCCAGCATTTT.

The CDR3 region has the DNA TGTGCCAGCAGCCAAGATACAGCGGGCGGGTTCAATTCACCCCTCCACTTT. The encoded protein is CASSQDTAGGFNSPLHF. The V and J genes are TRBV3-1 (or the pseudogene TRBV3-2) and TRBJ1-6; no clear D. Trimming left V 0 bases short and J 7 bases short, with 16 bases between. From germline, CDR1 is LGHDT and CDR2 YNNKEL (reference sequence). This CDR3 has 17 residues.

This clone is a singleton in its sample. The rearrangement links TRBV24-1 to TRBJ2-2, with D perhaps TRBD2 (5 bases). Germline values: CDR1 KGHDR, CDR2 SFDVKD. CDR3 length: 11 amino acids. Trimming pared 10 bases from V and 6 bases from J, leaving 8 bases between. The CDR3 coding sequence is TGTGCCACACTAGGGTCCGGGGAGCTGTTTTTT. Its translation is CATLGSGELFF.

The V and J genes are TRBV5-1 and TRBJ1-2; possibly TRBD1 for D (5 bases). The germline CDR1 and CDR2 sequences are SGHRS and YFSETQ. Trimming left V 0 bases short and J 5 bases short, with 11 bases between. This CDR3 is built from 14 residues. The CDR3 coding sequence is TGCGCCAGCAGCTTGGAGGGCCCAGGGTATGGCTACACCTTC. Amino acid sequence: CASSLEGPGYGYTF.

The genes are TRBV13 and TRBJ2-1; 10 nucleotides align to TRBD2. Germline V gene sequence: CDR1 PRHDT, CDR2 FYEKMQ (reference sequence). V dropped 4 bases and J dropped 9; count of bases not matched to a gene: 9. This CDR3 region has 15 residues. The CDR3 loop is CASSSPSGGGSEQFF. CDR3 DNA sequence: TGTGCCAGCAGCTCTCCTAGCGGGGGAGGGAGTGAGCAGTTCTTC. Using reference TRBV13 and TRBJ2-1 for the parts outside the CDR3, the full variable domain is AAGVIQSPRHLIKEKRETATLKCYPIPRHDTVYWYQQGPGQDPQFLISFYEKMQSDKGSIPDRFSAQQFSDYHSELNMSSLELGDSALYFCASSSPSGGGSEQFFGPGTRLTVL.

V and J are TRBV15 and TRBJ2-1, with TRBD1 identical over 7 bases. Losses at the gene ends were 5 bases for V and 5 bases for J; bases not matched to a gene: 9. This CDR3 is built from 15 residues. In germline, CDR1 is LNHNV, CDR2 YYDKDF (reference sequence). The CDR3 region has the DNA TGTGCCACCAGCCCTCGACAGGGAAACAACAATGAGCAGTTCTTC. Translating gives CATSPRQGNNNEQFF.

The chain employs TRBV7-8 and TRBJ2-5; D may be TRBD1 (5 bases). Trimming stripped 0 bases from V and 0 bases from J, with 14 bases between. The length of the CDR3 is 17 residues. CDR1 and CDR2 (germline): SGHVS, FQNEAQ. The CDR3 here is CASSLAVTGSYQETQYF. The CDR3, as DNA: TGTGCCAGCAGCTTAGCGGTCACAGGCTCCTACCAAGAGACCCAGTACTTC. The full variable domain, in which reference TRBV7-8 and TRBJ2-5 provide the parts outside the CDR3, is GAGVSQSPRYKVAKRGQDVALRCDPISGHVSLFWYQQALGQGPEFLTYFQNEAQLDKSGLPSDRFFAERPEGSVSTLKIQRTQQEDSAVYLCASSLAVTGSYQETQYFGPGTRLLVL.

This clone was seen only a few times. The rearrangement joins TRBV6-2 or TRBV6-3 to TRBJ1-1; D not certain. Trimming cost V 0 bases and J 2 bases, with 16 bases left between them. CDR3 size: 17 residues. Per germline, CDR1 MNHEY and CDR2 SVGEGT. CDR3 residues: CASSYSVSPSGNTEAFF. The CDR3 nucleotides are TGTGCCAGCAGTTACTCGGTTTCCCCCTCGGGTAACACTGAAGCTTTCTTT.

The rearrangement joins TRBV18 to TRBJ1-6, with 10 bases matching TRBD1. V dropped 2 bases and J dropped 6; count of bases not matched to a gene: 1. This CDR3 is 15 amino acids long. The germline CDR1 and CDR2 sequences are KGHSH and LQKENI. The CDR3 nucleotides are TGTGCCAGCTCACCAGGGACAGGGGTTAATTCACCCCTCCACTTT. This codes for CASSPGTGVNSPLHF.

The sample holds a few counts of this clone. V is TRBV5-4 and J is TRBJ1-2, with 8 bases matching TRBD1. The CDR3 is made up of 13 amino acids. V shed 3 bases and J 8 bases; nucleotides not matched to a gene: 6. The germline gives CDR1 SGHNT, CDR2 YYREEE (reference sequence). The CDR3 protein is CASSWQGASGYTF. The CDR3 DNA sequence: TGTGCCAGCAGCTGGCAGGGGGCGAGCGGCTACACCTTC.

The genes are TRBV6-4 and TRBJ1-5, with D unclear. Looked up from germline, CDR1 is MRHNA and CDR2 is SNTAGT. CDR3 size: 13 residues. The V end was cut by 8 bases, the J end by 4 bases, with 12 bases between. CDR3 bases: TGTGCCAGCCTGGAGACCCAAAATCAGCCCCAGCATTTT. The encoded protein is CASLETQNQPQHF.